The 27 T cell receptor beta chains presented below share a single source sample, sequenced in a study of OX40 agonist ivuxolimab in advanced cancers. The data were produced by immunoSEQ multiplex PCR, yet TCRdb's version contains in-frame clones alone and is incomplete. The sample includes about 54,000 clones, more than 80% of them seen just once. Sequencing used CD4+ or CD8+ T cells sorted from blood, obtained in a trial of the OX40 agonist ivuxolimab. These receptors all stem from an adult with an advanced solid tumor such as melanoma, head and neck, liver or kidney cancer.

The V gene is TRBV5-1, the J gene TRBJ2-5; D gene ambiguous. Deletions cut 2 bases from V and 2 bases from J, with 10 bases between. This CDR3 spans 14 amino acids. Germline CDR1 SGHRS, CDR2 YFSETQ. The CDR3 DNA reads TGCGCCAGCAGCTTTTCGGCTACACAAGAGACCCAGTACTTC. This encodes CASSFSATQETQYF.

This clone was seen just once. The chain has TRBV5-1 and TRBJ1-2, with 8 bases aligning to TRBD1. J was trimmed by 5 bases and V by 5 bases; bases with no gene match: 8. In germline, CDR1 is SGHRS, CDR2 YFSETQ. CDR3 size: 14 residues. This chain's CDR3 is CASSLGQGGYGYTF. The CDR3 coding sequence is TGCGCCAGCAGTTTAGGACAGGGAGGGTATGGCTACACCTTC.

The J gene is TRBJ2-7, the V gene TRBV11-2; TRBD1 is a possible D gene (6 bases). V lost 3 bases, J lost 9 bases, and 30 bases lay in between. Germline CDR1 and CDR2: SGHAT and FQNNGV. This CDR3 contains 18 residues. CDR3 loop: CASSFEGIATGPLEVQYF. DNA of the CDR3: TGTGCCAGCAGCTTCGAGGGGATCGCGACAGGCCCGCTGGAGGTGCAGTACTTC.

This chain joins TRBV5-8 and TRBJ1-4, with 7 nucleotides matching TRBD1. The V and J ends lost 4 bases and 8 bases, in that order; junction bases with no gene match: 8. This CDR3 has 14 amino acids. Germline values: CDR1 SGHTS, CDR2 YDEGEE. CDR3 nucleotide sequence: TGTGCCAGCAGCACCGGGACAGCGGGAGAAAAACTGTTTTTT. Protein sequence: CASSTGTAGEKLFF.

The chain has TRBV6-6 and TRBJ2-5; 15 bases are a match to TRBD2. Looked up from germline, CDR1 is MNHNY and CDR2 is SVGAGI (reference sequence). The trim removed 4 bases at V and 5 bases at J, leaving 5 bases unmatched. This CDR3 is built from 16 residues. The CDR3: CASSWTSGGAAETQYF. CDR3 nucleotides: TGTGCCAGCAGTTGGACTAGCGGGGGGGCAGCCGAGACCCAGTACTTC.

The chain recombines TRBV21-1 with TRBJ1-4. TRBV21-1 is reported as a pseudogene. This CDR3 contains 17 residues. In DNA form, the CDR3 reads TGTGCCAGCAGCAAAGGGGGCGGGCCTGCAACTAATGAAAAACTGTTTTTT. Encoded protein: CASSKGGGPATNEKLFF.

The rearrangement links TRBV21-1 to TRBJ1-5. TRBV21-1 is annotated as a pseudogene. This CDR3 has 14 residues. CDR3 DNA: TGTGCCAACGGGCGGTGGAGGGGCAACCAGCCCCAGCATTTT. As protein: CANGRWRGNQPQHF.

CDR3 amino acids: CASSKVDLVNEQFF. The CDR3 bases are TGTGCCAGCAGCAAAGTGGATTTGGTCAATGAGCAGTTCTTC. V is TRBV21-1 and J is TRBJ2-1. TRBV21-1 counts as a pseudogene. This CDR3 is built from 14 residues.

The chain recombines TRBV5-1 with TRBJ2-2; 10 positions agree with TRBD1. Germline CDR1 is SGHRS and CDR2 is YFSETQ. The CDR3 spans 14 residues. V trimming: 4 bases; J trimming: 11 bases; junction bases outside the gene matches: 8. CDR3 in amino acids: CASSLGTGAFELFF. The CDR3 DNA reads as TGCGCCAGCAGCCTAGGGACAGGGGCTTTCGAGCTGTTTTTT. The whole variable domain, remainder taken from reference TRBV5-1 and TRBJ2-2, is KAGVTQTPRYLIKTRGQQVTLSCSPISGHRSVSWYQQTPGQGLQFLFEYFSETQRNKGNFPGRFSGRQFSNSRSEMNVSTLELGDSALYLCASSLGTGAFELFFGEGSRLTVL.

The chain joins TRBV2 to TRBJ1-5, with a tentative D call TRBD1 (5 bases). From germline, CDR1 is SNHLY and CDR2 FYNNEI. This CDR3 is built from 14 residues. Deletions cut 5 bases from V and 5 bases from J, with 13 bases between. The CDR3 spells CASSRGGGDQPQHF. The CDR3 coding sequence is TGTGCCAGCAGTCGGGGCGGGGGGGATCAGCCCCAGCATTTT.

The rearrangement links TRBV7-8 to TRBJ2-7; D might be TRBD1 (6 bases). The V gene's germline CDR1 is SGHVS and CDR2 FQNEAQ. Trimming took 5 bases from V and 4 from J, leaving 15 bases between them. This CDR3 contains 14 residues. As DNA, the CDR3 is TGTGCCAGCAGCGCCCGGACAGTTATTTACGAGCAGTACTTC. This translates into CASSARTVIYEQYF. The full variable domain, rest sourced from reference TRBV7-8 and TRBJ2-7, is GAGVSQSPRYKVAKRGQDVALRCDPISGHVSLFWYQQALGQGPEFLTYFQNEAQLDKSGLPSDRFFAERPEGSVSTLKIQRTQQEDSAVYLCASSARTVIYEQYFGPGTRLTVT.

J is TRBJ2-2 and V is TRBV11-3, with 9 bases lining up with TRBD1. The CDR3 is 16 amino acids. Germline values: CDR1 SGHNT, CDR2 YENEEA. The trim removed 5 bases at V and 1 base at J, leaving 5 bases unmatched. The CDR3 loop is CASSLNRGLNTGELFF. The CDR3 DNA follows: TGTGCCAGCAGCCTCAACAGGGGGCTGAACACCGGGGAGCTGTTTTTT.

The CDR3 nucleotides read TGTGCCAGCAGCGACGTAGTAGTAGTAGAAGGGGTGGGAGGCTACACCTTC. This codes for CASSDVVVVEGVGGYTF. The gene calls are TRBV9 and TRBJ1-2; possibly TRBD1 for D (5 bases). This CDR3 is 17 amino acids long. The V end was cut by 3 bases, the J end by 8 bases, with 26 bases between. CDR1 SGDLS and CDR2 YYNGEE come from the germline V gene.

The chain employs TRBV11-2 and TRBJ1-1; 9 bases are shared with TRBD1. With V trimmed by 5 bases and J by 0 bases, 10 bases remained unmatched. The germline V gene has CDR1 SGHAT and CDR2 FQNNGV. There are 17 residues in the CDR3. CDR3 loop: CASSHGQGRRVNTEAFF. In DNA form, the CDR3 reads TGTGCCAGCAGCCATGGACAGGGGCGGAGGGTGAACACTGAAGCTTTCTTT. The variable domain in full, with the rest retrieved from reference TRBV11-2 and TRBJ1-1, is EAGVAQSPRYKIIEKRQSVAFWCNPISGHATLYWYQQILGQGPKLLIQFQNNGVVDDSQLPKDRFSAERLKGVDSTLKIQPAKLEDSAVYLCASSHGQGRRVNTEAFFGQGTRLTVV.

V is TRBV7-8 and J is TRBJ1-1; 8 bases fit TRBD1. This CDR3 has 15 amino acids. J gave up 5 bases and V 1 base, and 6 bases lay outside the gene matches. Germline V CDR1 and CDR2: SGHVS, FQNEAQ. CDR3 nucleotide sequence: TGTGCCAGCAGCTTAGTCACAGGGGGAAAAACTGAAGCTTTCTTT. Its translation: CASSLVTGGKTEAFF.

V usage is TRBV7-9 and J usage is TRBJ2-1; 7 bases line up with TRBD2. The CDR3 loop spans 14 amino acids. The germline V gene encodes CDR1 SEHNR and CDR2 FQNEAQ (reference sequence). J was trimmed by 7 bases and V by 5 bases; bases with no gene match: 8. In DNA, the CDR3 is TGTGCCAGCAGCCCCGGGGGGATTTGGAATGAGCAGTTCTTC. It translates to CASSPGGIWNEQFF.

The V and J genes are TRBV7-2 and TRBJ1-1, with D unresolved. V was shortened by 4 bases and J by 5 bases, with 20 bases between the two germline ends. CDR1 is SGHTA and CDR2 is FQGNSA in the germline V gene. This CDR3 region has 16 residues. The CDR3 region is CASSSRTGGIGTEAFF. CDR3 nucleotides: TGTGCCAGCAGCTCTCGGACGGGTGGAATTGGTACTGAAGCTTTCTTT.

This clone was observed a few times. The CDR3 nucleotides are TGTGCCAGCAGCCGCGGACTTAATGAAAAACTGTTTTTT. Translating it yields CASSRGLNEKLFF. The chain joins TRBV7-8 to TRBJ1-4; no clear D. V was cut by 5 bases and J by 4 bases, with 8 bases left in between. The CDR3 runs 13 residues. Germline-derived CDR1 and CDR2 are SGHVS and FQNEAQ.

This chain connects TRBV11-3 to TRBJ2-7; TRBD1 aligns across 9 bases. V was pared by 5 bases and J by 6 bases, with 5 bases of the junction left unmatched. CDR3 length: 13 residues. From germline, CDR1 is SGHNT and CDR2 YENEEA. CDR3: CASSPGTGSEQYF. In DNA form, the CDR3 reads TGTGCCAGCAGCCCCGGGACAGGGTCCGAGCAGTACTTC.

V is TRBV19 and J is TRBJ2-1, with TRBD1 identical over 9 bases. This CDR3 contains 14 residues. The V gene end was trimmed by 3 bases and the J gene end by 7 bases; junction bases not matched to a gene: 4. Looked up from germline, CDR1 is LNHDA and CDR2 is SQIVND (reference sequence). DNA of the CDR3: TGTGCCAGTAGTATGGGACAGGGTTGGAATGAGCAGTTCTTC. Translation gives CASSMGQGWNEQFF. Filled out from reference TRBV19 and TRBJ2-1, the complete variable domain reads DGGITQSPKYLFRKEGQNVTLSCEQNLNHDAMYWYRQDPGQGLRLIYYSQIVNDFQKGDIAEGYSVSREKKESFPLTVTSAQKNPTAFYLCASSMGQGWNEQFFGPGTRLTVL.

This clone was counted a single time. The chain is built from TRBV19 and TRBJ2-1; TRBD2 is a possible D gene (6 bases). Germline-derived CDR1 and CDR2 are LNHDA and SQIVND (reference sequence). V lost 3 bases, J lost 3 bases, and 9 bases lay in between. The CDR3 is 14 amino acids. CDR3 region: CASSIAGNYNEQFF. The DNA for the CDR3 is TGTGCCAGTAGTATTGCGGGGAACTACAATGAGCAGTTCTTC. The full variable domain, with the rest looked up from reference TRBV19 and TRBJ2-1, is DGGITQSPKYLFRKEGQNVTLSCEQNLNHDAMYWYRQDPGQGLRLIYYSQIVNDFQKGDIAEGYSVSREKKESFPLTVTSAQKNPTAFYLCASSIAGNYNEQFFGPGTRLTVL.

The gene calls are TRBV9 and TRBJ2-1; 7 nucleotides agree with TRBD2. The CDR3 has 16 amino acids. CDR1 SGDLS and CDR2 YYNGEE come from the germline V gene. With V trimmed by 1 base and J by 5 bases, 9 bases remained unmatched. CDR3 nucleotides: TGTGCCAGCAGCGTATACAGCGGGGTGATCAACAATGAGCAGTTCTTC. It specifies CASSVYSGVINNEQFF.

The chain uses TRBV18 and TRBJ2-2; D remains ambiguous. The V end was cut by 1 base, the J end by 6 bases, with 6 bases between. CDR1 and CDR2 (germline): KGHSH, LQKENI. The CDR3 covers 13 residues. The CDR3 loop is CASSPRDAGELFF. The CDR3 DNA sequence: TGTGCCAGCTCACCACGCGATGCCGGGGAGCTGTTTTTT.

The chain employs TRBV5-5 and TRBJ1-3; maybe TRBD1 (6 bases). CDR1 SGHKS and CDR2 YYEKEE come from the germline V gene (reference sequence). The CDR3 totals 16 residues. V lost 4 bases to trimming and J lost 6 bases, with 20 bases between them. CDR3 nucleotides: TGTGCCAGCAGCGGGAGGGCTCAGGGGTCGGAAAACACCATATATTTT. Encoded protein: CASSGRAQGSENTIYF.

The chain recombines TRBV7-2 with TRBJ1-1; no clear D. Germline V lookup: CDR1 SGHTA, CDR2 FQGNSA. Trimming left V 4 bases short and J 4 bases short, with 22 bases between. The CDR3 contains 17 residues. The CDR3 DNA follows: TGTGCCAGCAGCTCCGGACTTCACCTAAGTCGCGTCACTGAAGCTTTCTTT. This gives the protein CASSSGLHLSRVTEAFF.

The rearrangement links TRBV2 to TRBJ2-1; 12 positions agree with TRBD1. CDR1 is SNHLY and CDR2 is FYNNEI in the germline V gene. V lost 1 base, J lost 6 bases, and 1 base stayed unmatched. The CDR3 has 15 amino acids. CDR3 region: CASSEGGQGANEQFF. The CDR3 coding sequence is TGTGCCAGCAGTGAAGGGGGACAGGGGGCCAATGAGCAGTTCTTC. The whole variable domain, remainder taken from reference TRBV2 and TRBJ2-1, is EPEVTQTPSHQVTQMGQEVILRCVPISNHLYFYWYRQILGQKVEFLVSFYNNEISEKSEIFDDQFSVERPDGSNFTLKIRSTKLEDSAMYFCASSEGGQGANEQFFGPGTRLTVL.

Here the CDR3 DNA reads TGTGCCAGCAGCCAATCACAAACCCCGGCTACCTACGAGCAGTACTTC. Translated: CASSQSQTPATYEQYF. The chain couples TRBV14 to TRBJ2-7, with D uncertain. This CDR3 comprises 16 residues. Deletions cut 2 bases from V and 2 bases from J, with 16 bases between. The germline CDR1 and CDR2 sequences are SGHDN and FVKESK.